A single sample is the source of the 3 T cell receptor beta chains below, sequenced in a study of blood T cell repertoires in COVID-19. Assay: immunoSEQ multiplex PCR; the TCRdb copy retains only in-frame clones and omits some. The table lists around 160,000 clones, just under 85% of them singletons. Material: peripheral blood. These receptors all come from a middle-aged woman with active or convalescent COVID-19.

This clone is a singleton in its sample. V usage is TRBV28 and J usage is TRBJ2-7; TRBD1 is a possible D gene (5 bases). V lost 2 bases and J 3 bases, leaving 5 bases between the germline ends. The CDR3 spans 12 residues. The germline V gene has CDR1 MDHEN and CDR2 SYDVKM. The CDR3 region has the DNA TGTGCCAGCAGTTTAAGGGGCTACGAGCAGTACTTC. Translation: CASSLRGYEQYF.

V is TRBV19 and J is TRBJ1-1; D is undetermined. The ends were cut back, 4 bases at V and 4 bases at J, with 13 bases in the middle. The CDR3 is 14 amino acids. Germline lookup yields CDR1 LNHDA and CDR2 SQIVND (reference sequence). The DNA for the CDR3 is TGTGCCAGTAGTACCCCCCCGAGGAGCACTGAAGCTTTCTTT. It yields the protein CASSTPPRSTEAFF.

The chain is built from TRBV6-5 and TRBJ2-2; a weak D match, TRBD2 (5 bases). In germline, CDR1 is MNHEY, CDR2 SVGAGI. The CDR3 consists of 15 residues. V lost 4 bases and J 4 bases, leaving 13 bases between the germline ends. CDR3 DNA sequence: TGTGCCAGCAGTTTGACCGCCCGGGGCACCGGGGAGCTGTTTTTT. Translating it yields CASSLTARGTGELFF.